This T cell receptor (beta chain) appears in the sequencing data of a study of shared clonotypes between healthy human individuals. Study-level findings and limits: The represented genetic and exposure-history diversity was limited by the small number of donors.

Running of the assay took place at deep level. Unsorted PBMC DNA was run through sequencing on ten immunoSEQ deep assay plates. The data were produced by immunoSEQ multiplex PCR, yet TCRdb's version contains in-frame clones alone and is incomplete. The sample lists about 480,000 clones, about 79% seen once, with around 12% in the top ten. The CDR3 extends over 18 amino acids. Approximately 90 million PBMCs were counted before genomic DNA extraction. On this clone: What it binds is not known.

Sequencing was performed on PBMCs. This TCR was recovered from a woman between 40 and 50 years old in good health. Some clones in this sample may be carry-over from other donors' samples. The V gene is TRBV1, the J gene TRBJ2-4; TRBD2, as called in the table, went unchecked against the DNA. TRBV1 is assigned pseudogene status. The CDR3 protein is CTSPLLAGGSQAKNIQYF. CDR3 in DNA: TGCACCAGCCCTCTACTAGCGGGAGGGTCTCAGGCCAAAAACATTCAGTACTTC.